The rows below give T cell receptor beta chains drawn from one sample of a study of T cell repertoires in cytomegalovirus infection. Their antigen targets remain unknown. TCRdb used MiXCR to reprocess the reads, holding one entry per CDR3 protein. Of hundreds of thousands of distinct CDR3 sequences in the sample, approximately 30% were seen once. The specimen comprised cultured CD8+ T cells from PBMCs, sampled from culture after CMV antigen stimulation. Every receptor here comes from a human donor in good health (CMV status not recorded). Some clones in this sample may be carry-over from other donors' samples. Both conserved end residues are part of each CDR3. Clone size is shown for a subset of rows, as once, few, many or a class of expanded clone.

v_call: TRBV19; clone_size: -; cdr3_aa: CASTLGQGGTEAFF
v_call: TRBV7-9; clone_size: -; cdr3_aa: CASSRQARGGEQFF
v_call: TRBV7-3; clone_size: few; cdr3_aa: CASSWAGGANTGELFF
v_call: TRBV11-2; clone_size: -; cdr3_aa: CASSLNLTNEQFF
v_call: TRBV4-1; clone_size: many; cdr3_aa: CASSQDLAVTYNEQFF
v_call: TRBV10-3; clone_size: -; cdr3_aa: CAIGLQGAREQYF
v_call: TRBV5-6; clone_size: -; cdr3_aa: CASSHDRPNEKLFF
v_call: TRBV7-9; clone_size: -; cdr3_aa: CTSSLNLRTGHTEAFF
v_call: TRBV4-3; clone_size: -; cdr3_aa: CASSQGTLDTQYF
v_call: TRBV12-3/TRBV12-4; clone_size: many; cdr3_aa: CASSPQGPEAFF
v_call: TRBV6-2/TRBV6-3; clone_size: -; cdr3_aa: CASSLGKAGWNEQFF